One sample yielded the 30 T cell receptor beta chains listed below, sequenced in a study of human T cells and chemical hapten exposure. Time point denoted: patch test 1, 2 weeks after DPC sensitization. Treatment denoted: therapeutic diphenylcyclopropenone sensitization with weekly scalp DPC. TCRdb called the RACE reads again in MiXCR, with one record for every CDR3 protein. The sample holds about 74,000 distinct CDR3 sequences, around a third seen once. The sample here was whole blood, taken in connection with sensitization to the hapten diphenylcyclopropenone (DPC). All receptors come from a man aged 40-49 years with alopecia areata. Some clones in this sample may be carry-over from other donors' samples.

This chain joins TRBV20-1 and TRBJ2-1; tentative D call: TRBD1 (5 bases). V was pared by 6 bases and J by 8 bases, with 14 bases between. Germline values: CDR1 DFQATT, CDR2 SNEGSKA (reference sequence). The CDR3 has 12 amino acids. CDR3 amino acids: CSATRPRDEQFF. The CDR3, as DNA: TGCAGTGCCACTCGACCCAGGGATGAGCAGTTCTTC.

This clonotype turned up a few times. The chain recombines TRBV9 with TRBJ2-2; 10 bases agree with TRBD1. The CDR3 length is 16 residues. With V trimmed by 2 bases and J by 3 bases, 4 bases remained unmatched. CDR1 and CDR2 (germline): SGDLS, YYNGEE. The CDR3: CASSVRTGGDTGELFF. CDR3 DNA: TGTGCCAGCAGCGTCCGGACAGGGGGGGACACCGGGGAGCTGTTTTTT. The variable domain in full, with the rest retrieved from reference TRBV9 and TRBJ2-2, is DSGVTQTPKHLITATGQRVTLRCSPRSGDLSVYWYQQSLDQGLQFLIQYYNGEERAKGNILERFSAQQFPDLHSELNLSSLELGDSALYFCASSVRTGGDTGELFFGEGSRLTVL.

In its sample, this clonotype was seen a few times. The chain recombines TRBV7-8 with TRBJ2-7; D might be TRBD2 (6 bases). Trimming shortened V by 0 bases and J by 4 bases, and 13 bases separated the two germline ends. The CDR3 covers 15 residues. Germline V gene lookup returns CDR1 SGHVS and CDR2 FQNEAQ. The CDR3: CASSLARLARYEQYF. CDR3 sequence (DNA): TGTGCCAGCAGCTTAGCGAGGCTAGCGCGATACGAGCAGTACTTC.

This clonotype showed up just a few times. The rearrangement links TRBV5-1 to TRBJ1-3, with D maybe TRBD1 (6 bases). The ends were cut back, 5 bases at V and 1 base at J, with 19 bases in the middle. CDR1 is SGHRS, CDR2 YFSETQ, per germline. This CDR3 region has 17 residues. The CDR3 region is CASRQLSGTTSGNTIYF. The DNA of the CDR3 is TGCGCCAGCAGACAACTTTCCGGGACAACGTCTGGAAACACCATATATTTT.

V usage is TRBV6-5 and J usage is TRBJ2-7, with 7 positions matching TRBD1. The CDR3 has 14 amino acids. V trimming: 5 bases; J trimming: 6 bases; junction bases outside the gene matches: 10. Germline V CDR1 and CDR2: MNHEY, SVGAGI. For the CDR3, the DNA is TGTGCCAGCAGTCGAGGGACAGTTCGGGGCGAGCAGTACTTC. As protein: CASSRGTVRGEQYF.

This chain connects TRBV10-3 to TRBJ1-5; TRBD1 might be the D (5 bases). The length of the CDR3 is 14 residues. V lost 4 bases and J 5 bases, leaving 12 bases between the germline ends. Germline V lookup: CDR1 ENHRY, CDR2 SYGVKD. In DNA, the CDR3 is TGTGCCATCAGTGGTGGCAGGGACCATCAGCCCCAGCATTTT. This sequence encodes CAISGGRDHQPQHF.

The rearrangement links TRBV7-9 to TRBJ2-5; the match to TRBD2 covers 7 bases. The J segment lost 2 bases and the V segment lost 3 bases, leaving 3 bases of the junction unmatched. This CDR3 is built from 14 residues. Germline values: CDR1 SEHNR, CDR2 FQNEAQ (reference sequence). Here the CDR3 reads CASSFLGGQETQYF. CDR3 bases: TGTGCCAGCAGCTTTCTGGGAGGGCAAGAGACCCAGTACTTC.

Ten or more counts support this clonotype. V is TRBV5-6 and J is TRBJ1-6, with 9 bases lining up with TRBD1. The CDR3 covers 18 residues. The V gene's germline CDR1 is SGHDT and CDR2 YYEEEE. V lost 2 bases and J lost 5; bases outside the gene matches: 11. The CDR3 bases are TGTGCCAGCAGCTTACTATCAACCGGGACAGGGAATAATTCACCCCTCCACTTT. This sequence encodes CASSLLSTGTGNNSPLHF.

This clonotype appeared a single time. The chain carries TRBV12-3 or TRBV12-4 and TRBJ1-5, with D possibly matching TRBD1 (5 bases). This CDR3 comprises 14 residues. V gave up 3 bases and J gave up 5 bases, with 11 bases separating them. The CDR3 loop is CASSFGATHQPQHF. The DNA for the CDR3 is TGTGCCAGCAGTTTTGGGGCAACCCATCAGCCCCAGCATTTT.

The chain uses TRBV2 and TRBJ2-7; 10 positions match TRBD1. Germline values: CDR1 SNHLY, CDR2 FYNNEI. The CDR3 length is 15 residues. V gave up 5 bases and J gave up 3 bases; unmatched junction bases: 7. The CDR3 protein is CASSPDRGGIYEQYF. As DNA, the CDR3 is TGTGCCAGCAGTCCGGACAGGGGGGGAATCTACGAGCAGTACTTC.

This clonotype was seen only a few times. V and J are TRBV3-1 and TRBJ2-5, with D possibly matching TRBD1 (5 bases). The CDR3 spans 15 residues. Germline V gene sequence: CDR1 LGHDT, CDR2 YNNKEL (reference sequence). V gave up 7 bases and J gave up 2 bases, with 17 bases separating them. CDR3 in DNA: TGTGCCAGCACCTCGACAGCTACCTCACAAGAGACCCAGTACTTC. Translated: CASTSTATSQETQYF.

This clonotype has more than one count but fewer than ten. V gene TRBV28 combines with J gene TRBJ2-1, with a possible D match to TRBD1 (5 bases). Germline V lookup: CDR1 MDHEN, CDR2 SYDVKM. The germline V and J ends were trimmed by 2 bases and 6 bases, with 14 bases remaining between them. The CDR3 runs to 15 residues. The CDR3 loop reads CASSLSQGITNEQFF. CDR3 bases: TGTGCCAGCAGTTTAAGTCAGGGCATCACCAATGAGCAGTTCTTC.

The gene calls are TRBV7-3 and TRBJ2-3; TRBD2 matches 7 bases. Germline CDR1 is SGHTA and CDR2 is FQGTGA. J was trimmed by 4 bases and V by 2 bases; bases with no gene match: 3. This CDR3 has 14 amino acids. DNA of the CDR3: TGTGCCAGCAGCTTAGCGGGAGTGGCAGATACGCAGTATTTT. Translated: CASSLAGVADTQYF.

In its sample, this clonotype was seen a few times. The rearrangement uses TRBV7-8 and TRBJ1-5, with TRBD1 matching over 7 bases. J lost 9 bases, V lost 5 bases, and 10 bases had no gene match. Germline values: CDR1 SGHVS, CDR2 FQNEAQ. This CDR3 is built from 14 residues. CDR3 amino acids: CASSIRDSSPPQHF. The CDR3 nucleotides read TGTGCCAGCAGCATCCGGGACAGTTCACCGCCCCAGCATTTT.

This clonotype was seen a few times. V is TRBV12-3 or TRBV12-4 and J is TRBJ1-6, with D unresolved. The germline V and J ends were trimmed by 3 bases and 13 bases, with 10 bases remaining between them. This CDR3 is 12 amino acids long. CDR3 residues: CASSFPLGPLHF. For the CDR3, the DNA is TGTGCCAGCAGTTTCCCCCTCGGTCCCCTCCACTTT.

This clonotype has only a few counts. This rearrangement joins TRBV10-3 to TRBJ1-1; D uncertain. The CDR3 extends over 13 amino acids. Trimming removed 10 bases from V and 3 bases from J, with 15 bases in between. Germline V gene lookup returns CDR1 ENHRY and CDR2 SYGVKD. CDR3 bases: TGTGCCACCCTTTCCGAACCCGACACTGAAGCTTTCTTT. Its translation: CATLSEPDTEAFF.

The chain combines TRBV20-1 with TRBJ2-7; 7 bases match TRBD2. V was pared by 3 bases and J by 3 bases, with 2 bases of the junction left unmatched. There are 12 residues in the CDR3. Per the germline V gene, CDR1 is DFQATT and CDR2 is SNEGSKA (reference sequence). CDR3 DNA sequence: TGCAGTGCTAGCGCTAGCGGCTACGAGCAGTACTTC. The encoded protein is CSASASGYEQYF.

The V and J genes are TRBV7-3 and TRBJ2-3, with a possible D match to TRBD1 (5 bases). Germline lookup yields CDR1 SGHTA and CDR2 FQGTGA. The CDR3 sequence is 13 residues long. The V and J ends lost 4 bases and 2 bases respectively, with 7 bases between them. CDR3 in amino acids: CASSSDITDTQYF. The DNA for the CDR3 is TGTGCCAGCAGCTCGGACATCACAGATACGCAGTATTTT.

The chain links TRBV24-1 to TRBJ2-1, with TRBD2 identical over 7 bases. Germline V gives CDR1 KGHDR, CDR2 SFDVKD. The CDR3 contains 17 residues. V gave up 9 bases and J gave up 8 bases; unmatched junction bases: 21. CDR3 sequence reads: CATCFRAGDKFGYEQFF. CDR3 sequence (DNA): TGTGCCACCTGCTTTAGGGCGGGAGATAAATTTGGGTATGAGCAGTTCTTC.

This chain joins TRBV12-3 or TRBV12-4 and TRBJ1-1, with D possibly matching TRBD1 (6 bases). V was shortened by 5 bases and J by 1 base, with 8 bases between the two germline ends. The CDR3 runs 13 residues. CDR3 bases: TGTGCCAGCAGTCGGACAGCGAACACTGAAGCTTTCTTT. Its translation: CASSRTANTEAFF.

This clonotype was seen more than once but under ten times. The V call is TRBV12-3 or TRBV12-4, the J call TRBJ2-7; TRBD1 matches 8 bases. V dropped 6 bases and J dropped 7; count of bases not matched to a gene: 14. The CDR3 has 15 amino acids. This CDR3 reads CASRPPGGRGREQYF. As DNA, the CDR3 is TGTGCCAGCAGGCCCCCCGGGGGCAGGGGGCGTGAGCAGTACTTC.

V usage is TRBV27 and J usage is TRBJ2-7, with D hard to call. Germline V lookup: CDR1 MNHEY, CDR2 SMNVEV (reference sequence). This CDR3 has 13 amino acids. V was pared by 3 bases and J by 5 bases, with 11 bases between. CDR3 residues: CASSLGGWDEQYF. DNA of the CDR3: TGTGCCAGCAGTTTGGGTGGGTGGGACGAGCAGTACTTC.

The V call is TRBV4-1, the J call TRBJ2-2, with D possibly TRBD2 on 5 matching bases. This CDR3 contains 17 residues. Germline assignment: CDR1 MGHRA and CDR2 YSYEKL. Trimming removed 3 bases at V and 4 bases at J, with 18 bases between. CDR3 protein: CASSQNLRERRTGELFF. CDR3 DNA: TGCGCCAGCAGCCAGAACCTTAGGGAGCGGCGCACCGGGGAGCTGTTTTTT.

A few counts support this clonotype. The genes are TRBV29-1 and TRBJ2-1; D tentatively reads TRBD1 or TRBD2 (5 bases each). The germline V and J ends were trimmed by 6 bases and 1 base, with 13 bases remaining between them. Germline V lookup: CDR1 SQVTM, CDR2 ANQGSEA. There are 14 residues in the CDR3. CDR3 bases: TGCAGCGTATCGGGGACCGATTCCTACAATGAGCAGTTCTTC. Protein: CSVSGTDSYNEQFF.

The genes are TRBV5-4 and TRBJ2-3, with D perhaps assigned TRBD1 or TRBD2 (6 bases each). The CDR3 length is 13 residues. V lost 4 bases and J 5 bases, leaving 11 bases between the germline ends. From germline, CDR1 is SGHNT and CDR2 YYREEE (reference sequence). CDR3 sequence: CASSKEGVDTQYF. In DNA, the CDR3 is TGTGCCAGCAGCAAGGAGGGGGTAGATACGCAGTATTTT. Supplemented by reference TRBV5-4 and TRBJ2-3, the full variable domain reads ETGVTQSPTHLIKTRGQQVTLRCSSQSGHNTVSWYQQALGQGPQFIFQYYREEENGRGNFPPRFSGLQFPNYSSELNVNALELDDSALYLCASSKEGVDTQYFGPGTRLTVL.

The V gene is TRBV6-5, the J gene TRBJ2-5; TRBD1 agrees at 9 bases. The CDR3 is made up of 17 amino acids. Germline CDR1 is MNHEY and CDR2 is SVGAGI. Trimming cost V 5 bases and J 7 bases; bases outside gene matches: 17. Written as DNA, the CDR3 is TGTGCCAGCAGTGAGTACGGGACAGGGACCCAGAGTTGGACCCAGTACTTC. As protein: CASSEYGTGTQSWTQYF.

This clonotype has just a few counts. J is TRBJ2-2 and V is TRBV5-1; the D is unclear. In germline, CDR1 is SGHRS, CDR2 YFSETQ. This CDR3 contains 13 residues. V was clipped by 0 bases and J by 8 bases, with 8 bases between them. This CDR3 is CASSLDIAGELFF. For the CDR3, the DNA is TGCGCCAGCAGCTTGGATATAGCAGGGGAGCTGTTTTTT.

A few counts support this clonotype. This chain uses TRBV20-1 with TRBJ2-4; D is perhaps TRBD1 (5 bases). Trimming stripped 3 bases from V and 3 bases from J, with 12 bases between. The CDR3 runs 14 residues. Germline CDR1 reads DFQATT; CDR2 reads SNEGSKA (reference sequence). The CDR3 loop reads CSARPGNDKNIQYF. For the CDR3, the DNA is TGCAGTGCTAGGCCAGGGAATGACAAAAACATTCAGTACTTC.

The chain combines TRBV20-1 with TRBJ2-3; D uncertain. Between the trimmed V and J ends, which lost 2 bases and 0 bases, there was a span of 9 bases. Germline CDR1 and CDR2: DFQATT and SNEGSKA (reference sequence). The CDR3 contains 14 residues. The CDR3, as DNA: TGCAGTGCTAGACTGGGCGGTAGCACAGATACGCAGTATTTT. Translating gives CSARLGGSTDTQYF.

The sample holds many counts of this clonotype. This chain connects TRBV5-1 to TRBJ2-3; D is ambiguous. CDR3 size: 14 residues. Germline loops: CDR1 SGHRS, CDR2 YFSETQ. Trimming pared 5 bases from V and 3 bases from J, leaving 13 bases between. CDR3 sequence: CASSGEQQTDTQYF. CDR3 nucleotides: TGCGCCAGCAGTGGGGAACAGCAAACAGATACGCAGTATTTT.